This T cell receptor beta chain was sequenced in a study of cytomegalovirus exposure and HLA in healthy donors. Use of 60 Vbeta and 13 Jbeta primers characterized the PCR. Only in-frame clones appear in the TCRdb table, and some are missing; sequencing was by immunoSEQ multiplex PCR. The table shows approximately 77,000 clones, with less than 80% occurring only once. Germline V gives CDR1 MDHEN, CDR2 SYDVKM. The V gene lost 8 bases and the J gene lost 2 bases, with 21 bases spanning the gap. This CDR3 is 16 amino acids long. General study findings and limits: Sequencing depth across donors, presence/absence analyses assumed, was roughly uniform.

About this clone: Its specificity is unknown.

The origin of this receptor is a woman aged 40 to 50 in good health and CMV-seronegative. The chain is built from TRBV28 and TRBJ1-2; D perhaps matches TRBD1 (6 bases). The sequencing sample was made of PBMCs. The CDR3 loop reads CASEPGTLQANYGYTF. The CDR3 DNA reads as TGTGCCAGCGAACCCGGGACACTACAAGCCAACTATGGCTACACCTTC.